The clone carrying this TCR beta chain was recorded at least ten times. This record belongs to a study of T-cell memory formation after mild COVID-19. Germline loops: CDR1 SGHRS, CDR2 YFSETQ. V dropped 4 bases and J dropped 5; count of bases not matched to a gene: 10. This CDR3 has 16 residues. TCRdb reprocessed the 5' RACE reads via MiXCR and lists one record per CDR3 protein. Of 350,000 to 500,000 distinct CDR3 sequences listed, less than 25% were seen once; the top ten hold around 12%. This sequence was found in an adult woman who had mild COVID-19 (a few samples of this study predate the infection). Cell type and time point are not known. The material sequenced was PBMCs or a T cell subset sorted from them (not recorded which). This chain connects TRBV5-1 to TRBJ2-1; TRBD1 matches 9 bases. As DNA, the CDR3 is TGCGCCAGCAGCACCCCACAGGGGGCGAAAGACAATGAGCAGTTCTTC. Its translation is CASSTPQGAKDNEQFF.